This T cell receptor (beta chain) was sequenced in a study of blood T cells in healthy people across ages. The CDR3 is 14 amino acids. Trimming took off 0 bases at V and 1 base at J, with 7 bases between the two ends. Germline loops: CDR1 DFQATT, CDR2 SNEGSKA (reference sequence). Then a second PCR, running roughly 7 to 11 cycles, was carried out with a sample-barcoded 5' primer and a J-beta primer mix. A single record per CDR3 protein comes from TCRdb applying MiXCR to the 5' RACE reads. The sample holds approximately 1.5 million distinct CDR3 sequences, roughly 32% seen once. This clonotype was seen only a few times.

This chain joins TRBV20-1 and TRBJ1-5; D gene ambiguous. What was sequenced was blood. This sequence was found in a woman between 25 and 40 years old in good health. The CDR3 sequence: CSAREAGSNQPQHF. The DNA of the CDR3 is TGCAGTGCTAGAGAAGCAGGAAGCAATCAGCCCCAGCATTTT.